This T cell receptor (beta chain) was sequenced for a study of blood T cell repertoires in COVID-19. The overall study: Sample material is recorded as cDNA or gDNA derived from T cells, B-cell-depleted T cells, or PBMCs.

TCRdb keeps only in-frame clones here, not all; method: immunoSEQ multiplex PCR. This sample has about 150,000 clones, with 80% to 90% found just once. Germline V lookup: CDR1 SGHRS, CDR2 YFSETQ. Trimming cost V 2 bases and J 1 base; bases outside gene matches: 6. The length of the CDR3 is 16 residues. The receptor's source is a man younger than 35 with COVID-19, enrolled during active disease. The sample taken for sequencing was peripheral blood. The gene calls are TRBV5-1 and TRBJ2-3, with TRBD1 matching 8 bases. Here the CDR3 reads CASSFRGRGGTDTQYF. The CDR3 bases are TGCGCCAGCAGCTTCAGGGGGCGCGGGGGCACAGATACGCAGTATTTT.